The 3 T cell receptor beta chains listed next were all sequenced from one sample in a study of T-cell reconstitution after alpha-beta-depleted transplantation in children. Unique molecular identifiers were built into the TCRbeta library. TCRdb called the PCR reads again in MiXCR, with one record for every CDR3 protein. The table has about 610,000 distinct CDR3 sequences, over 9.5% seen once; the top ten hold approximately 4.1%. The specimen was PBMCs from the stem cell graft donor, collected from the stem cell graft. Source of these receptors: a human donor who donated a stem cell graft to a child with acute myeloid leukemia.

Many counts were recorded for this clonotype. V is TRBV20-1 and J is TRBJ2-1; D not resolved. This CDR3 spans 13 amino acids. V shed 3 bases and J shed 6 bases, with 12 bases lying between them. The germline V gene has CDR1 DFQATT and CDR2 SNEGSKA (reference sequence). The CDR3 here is CSASGPLGNEQFF. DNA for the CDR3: TGCAGTGCTAGCGGTCCTCTGGGCAATGAGCAGTTCTTC.

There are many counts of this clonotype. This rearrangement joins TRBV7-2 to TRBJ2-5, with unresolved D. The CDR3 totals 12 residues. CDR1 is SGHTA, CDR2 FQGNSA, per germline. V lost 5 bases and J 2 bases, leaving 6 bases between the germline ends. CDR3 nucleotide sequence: TGTGCCAGCAGCATCCTTCAAGAGACCCAGTACTTC. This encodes CASSILQETQYF.

The CDR3 is CASTEGTKNTEAFF. The CDR3 nucleotides are TGTGCCAGCACGGAGGGGACCAAGAACACTGAAGCTTTCTTT. V usage is TRBV6-2 or TRBV6-3 and J usage is TRBJ1-1; D might be TRBD1 (5 bases). The germline CDR1 and CDR2 sequences are MNHEY and SVGEGT. The CDR3 has 14 amino acids. The V end was cut by 7 bases, the J end by 1 base, with 13 bases between.